The 12 T cell receptor beta chains given below trace back to one sample, sequenced in a study of T cell responses to AZD1222 COVID-19 vaccine. Clones were read by immunoSEQ multiplex PCR, and TCRdb kept only the in-frame ones, dropping some. The repertoire holds around 180,000 clones, less than 95% seen once, with roughly 3.1% in the top ten. The material was peripheral blood, obtained on day 0 of AZD1222 vaccination. Receptors were obtained from an adult in good health.

Regarding this clone: The junction and the germline gene differ at one end; a read error may be behind it. The V and J genes are TRBV9 and TRBJ2-7, with 11 bases aligning to TRBD2. The CDR3 extends over 13 amino acids. Germline V CDR1 and CDR2: SGDLS, YYNGEE. DNA of the CDR3: TGTGCCAGCAGCGTGCGACTAGCGGGGCCGCTGGACTTC. Its translation is CASSVRLAGPLDF. Full variable domain (missing parts from reference TRBV9 and TRBJ2-7): DSGVTQTPKHLITATGQRVTLRCSPRSGDLSVYWYQQSLDQGLQFLIQYYNGEERAKGNILERFSAQQFPDLHSELNLSSLELGDSALYFCASSVRLAGPLDFGPGTRLTVT.

In this sample, this clone turned up a few times. The CDR3 loop is CASNPWGNQPQHF. The CDR3 region has the DNA TGTGCCAGCAACCCCTGGGGCAATCAGCCCCAGCATTTT. The rearrangement links TRBV6-2 or TRBV6-3 to TRBJ1-5; D gene uncertain. Germline V CDR1 and CDR2: MNHEY, SVGEGT. V lost 7 bases, J lost 2 bases, and 9 bases lay in between. The CDR3 extends over 13 amino acids.

CDR3 in amino acids: CASTGGGFAFF. CDR3 in DNA: TGTGCCAGCACCGGGGGAGGGTTTGCTTTCTTT. The rearrangement joins TRBV2 to TRBJ1-1; tentatively, D is TRBD1 (5 bases). CDR3 length: 11 residues. V was cut by 7 bases and J by 11 bases, with 14 bases left in between. CDR1 is SNHLY, CDR2 FYNNEI, per germline.

This clone was recorded only once. This chain connects TRBV19 to TRBJ1-1; 8 bases map to TRBD1. In germline, CDR1 is LNHDA, CDR2 SQIVND (reference sequence). The CDR3 length is 15 residues. Germline trimming cut 5 bases from V and 4 bases from J; bases unmatched to any gene: 9. The CDR3 sequence: CASSPDRANGTEAFF. In DNA form, the CDR3 reads TGTGCCAGTAGTCCGGACAGGGCGAACGGCACTGAAGCTTTCTTT. Supplemented by reference TRBV19 and TRBJ1-1, the full variable domain reads DGGITQSPKYLFRKEGQNVTLSCEQNLNHDAMYWYRQDPGQGLRLIYYSQIVNDFQKGDIAEGYSVSREKKESFPLTVTSAQKNPTAFYLCASSPDRANGTEAFFGQGTRLTVV.

The rearrangement links TRBV9 to TRBJ1-3; D is unresolved. Trimming left V 2 bases short and J 8 bases short, with 5 bases between. The V gene's germline CDR1 is SGDLS and CDR2 YYNGEE. The CDR3 runs to 11 residues. CDR3 amino acids: CASSVGDTIYF. The CDR3 DNA reads TGTGCCAGCAGCGTTGGTGACACCATATATTTT.

The chain has TRBV24-1 and TRBJ1-1; 11 positions agree with TRBD1. CDR1 is KGHDR, CDR2 SFDVKD, per germline. With 4 bases clipped from V and 4 bases from J, the junction kept 10 bases outside the gene matches. The CDR3 totals 17 residues. CDR3 region: CATSERDRGRLGTEAFF. As DNA, the CDR3 is TGTGCCACCAGTGAACGGGACAGGGGGAGATTAGGCACTGAAGCTTTCTTT.

The chain uses TRBV5-4 and TRBJ1-5, with 7 bases fitting TRBD1. J lost 5 bases, V lost 2 bases, and 7 bases had no gene match. Germline V gives CDR1 SGHNT, CDR2 YYREEE (reference sequence). This CDR3 is 15 amino acids long. This CDR3 reads CASSLGQGDHQPQHF. Here the CDR3 DNA reads TGTGCCAGCAGCTTAGGTCAGGGGGATCATCAGCCCCAGCATTTT.

V gene TRBV5-5 combines with J gene TRBJ2-3; D is ambiguous. V was shortened by 3 bases and J by 0 bases, with 14 bases between the two germline ends. The CDR3 loop spans 16 amino acids. CDR1 and CDR2 (germline): SGHKS, YYEKEE (reference sequence). The CDR3 region is CASSSPRALSTDTQYF. The CDR3 nucleotides read TGTGCCAGCAGCTCGCCTCGGGCCCTAAGCACAGATACGCAGTATTTT.

V gene TRBV5-4 combines with J gene TRBJ2-7; perhaps TRBD1 as D (5 bases). The CDR3 is 14 amino acids. Germline values: CDR1 SGHNT, CDR2 YYREEE (reference sequence). The V gene lost 1 base and the J gene lost 1 base, with 9 bases spanning the gap. CDR3 residues: CASSLWGRSYEQYF. The DNA for the CDR3 is TGTGCCAGCAGCTTGTGGGGCAGATCCTACGAGCAGTACTTC.

The chain combines TRBV7-6 with TRBJ1-2; TRBD1 agrees at 10 bases. The J segment lost 8 bases and the V segment lost 5 bases, leaving 5 bases of the junction unmatched. Germline V lookup: CDR1 SGHVS, CDR2 FNYEAQ. This CDR3 contains 13 residues. CDR3 coding DNA: TGTGCCAGCAGCGCCGGACAGGGGGACGGCTACACCTTC. Residues: CASSAGQGDGYTF.

The chain is built from TRBV23-1 and TRBJ1-2; TRBD1 is a possible D gene (6 bases). TRBV23-1 is an open reading frame whose function is uncertain. The CDR3 totals 14 residues. V was cut by 7 bases and J by 2 bases, with 14 bases left in between. The CDR3 reads CASKAGTSNYGYTF. DNA for the CDR3: TGCGCCAGCAAGGCAGGGACATCCAACTATGGCTACACCTTC.

This clone was detected only a few times. The rearrangement uses TRBV7-9 and TRBJ2-7, with D possibly TRBD1 on 6 matching bases. Deletions cut 5 bases from V and 6 bases from J, with 20 bases between. The CDR3 spans 15 residues. CDR1 is SEHNR, CDR2 FQNEAQ, per germline (reference sequence). The CDR3 nucleotides read TGTGCCAGCAGCGGGCGGACAGCCCTTTGGGTCGAGCAGTACTTC. This codes for CASSGRTALWVEQYF.